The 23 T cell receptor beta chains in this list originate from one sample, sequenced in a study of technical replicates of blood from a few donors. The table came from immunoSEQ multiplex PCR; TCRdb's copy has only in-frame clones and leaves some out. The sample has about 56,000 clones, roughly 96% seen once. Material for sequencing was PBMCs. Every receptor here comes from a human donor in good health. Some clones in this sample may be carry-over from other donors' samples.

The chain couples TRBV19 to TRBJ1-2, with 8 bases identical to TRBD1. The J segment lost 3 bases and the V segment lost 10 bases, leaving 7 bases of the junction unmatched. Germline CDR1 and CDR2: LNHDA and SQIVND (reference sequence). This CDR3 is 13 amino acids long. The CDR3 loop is CATGQGQDYGYTF. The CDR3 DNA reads TGTGCCACCGGACAGGGACAGGACTATGGCTACACCTTC.

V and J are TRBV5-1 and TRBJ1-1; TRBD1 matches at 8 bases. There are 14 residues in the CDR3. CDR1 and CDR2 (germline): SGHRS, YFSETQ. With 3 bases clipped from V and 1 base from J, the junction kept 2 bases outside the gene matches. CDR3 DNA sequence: TGCGCCAGCAGCTCGGGACAGGAGAACACTGAAGCTTTCTTT. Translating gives CASSSGQENTEAFF.

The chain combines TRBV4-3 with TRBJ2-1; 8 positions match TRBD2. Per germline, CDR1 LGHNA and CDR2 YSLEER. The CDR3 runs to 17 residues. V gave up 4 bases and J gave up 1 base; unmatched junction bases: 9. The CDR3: CASSPGTGGHSYNEQFF. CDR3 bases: TGCGCCAGCAGCCCGGGGACGGGGGGGCATTCCTACAATGAGCAGTTCTTC.

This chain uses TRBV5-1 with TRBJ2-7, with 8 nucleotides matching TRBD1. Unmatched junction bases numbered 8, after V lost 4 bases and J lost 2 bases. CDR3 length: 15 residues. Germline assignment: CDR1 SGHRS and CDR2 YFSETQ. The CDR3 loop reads CASSATSGGPYEQYF. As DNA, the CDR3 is TGCGCCAGCAGCGCTACTTCAGGGGGCCCCTACGAGCAGTACTTC.

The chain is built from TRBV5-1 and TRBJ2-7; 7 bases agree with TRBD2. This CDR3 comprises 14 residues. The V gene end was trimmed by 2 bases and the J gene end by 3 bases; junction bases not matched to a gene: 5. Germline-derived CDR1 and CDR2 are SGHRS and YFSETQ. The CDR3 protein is CASSFAREYYEQYF. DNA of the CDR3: TGCGCCAGCAGCTTTGCGCGGGAGTACTACGAGCAGTACTTC.

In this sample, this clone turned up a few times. The CDR3 DNA is TGTGCCACTTCGACAGGGAATGGAAACACTGAAGCTTTCTTT. It codes for CATSTGNGNTEAFF. J is TRBJ1-1 and V is TRBV10-3, with 7 bases matching TRBD1. Losses at the gene ends were 10 bases for V and 2 bases for J; bases not matched to a gene: 10. CDR3 size: 14 residues. Germline V gives CDR1 ENHRY, CDR2 SYGVKD.

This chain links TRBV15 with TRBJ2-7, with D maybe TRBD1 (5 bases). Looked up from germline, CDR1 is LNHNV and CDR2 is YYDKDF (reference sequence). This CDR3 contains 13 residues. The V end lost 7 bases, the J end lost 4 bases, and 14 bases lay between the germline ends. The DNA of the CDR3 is TGTGCCACCATGTCCACCACAGGATACGAGCAGTACTTC. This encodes CATMSTTGYEQYF.

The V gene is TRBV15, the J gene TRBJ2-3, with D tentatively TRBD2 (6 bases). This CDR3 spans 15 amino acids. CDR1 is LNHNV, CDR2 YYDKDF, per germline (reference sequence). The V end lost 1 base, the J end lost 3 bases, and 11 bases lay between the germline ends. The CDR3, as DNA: TGTGCCACCAGCAGAGGGGGGGTGGAGACAGATACGCAGTATTTT. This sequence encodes CATSRGGVETDTQYF.

The DNA of the CDR3 is TGTGCCACCAGTCCCCCCCTGAACACCGGGGAGCTGTTTTTT. As protein: CATSPPLNTGELFF. The rearrangement links TRBV15 to TRBJ2-2; no firm D call. Germline CDR1 and CDR2: LNHNV and YYDKDF (reference sequence). The germline V and J ends were trimmed by 6 bases and 1 base, with 9 bases remaining between them. This CDR3 region has 14 residues.

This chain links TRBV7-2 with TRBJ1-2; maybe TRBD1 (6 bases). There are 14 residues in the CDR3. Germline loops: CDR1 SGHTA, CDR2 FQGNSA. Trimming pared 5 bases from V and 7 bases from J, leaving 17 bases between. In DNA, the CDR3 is TGTGCCAGCAGCCCGGGGAGGGGGGAGAGTGGCTACACCTTC. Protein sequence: CASSPGRGESGYTF.

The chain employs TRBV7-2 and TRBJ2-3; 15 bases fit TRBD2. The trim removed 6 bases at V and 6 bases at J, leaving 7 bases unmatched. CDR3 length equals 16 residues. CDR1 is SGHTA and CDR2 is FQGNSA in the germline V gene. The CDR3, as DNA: TGTGCCAGCAGTTGGACTAGCGGGGGGGGCTGGGATACGCAGTATTTT. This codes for CASSWTSGGGWDTQYF. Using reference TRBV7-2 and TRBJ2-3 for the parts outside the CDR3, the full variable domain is GAGVSQSPSNKVTEKGKDVELRCDPISGHTALYWYRQSLGQGLEFLIYFQGNSAPDKSGLPSDRFSAERTGGSVSTLTIQRTQQEDSAVYLCASSWTSGGGWDTQYFGPGTRLTVL.

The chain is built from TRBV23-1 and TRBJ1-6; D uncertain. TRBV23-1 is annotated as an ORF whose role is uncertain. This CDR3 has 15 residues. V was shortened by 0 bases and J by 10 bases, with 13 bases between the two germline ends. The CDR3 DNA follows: TGCGCCAGCAGTCAATCGCGGGGTTTTGTGTCACCCCTCCACTTT. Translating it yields CASSQSRGFVSPLHF.

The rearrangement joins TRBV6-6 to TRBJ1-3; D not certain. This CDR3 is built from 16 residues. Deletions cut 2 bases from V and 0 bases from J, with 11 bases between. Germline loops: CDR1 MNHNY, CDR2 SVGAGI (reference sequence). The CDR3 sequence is CASSYAYRRSGNTIYF. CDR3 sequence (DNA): TGTGCCAGCAGTTACGCCTACAGACGCTCTGGAAACACCATATATTTT.

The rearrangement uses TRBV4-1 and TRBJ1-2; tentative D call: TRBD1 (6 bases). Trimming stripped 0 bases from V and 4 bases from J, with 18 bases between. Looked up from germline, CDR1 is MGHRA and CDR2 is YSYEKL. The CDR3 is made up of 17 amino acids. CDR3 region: CASSQELGSGVSYGYTF. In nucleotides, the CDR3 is TGCGCCAGCAGCCAAGAACTCGGGTCAGGGGTTTCCTATGGCTACACCTTC.

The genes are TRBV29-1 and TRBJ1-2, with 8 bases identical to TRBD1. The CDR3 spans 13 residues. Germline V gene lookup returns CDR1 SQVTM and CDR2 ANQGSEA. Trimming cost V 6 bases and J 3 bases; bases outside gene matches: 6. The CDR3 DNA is TGCAGCGTGGGGACAGGAGGGGACTATGGCTACACCTTC. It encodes CSVGTGGDYGYTF.

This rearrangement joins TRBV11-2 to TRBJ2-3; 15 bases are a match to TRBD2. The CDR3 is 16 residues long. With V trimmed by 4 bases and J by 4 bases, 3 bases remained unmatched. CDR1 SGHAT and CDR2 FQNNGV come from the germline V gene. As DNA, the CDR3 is TGTGCCAGCAGCTCCCGGACTAGCGGGGGGGCAGATACGCAGTATTTT. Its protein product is CASSSRTSGGADTQYF.

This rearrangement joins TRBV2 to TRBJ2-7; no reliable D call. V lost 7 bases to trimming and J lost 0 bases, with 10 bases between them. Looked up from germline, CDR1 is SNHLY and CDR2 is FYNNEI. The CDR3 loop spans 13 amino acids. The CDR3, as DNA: TGTGCCAGCACCTCTGGGCTCTCCTACGAGCAGTACTTC. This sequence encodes CASTSGLSYEQYF.

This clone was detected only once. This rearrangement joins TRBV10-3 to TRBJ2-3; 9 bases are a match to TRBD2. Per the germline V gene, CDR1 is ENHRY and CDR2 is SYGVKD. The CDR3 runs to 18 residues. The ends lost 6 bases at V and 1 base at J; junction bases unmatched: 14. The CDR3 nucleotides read TGTGCCATCAGCCACTCTCTAACAAGCGGGGGGCGCACAGATACGCAGTATTTT. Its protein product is CAISHSLTSGGRTDTQYF.

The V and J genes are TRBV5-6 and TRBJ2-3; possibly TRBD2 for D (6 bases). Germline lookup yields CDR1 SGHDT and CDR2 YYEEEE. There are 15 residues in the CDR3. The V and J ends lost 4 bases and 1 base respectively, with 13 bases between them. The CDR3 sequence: CASSRELVGTDTQYF. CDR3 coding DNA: TGTGCCAGCAGCCGGGAGCTAGTTGGCACAGATACGCAGTATTTT.

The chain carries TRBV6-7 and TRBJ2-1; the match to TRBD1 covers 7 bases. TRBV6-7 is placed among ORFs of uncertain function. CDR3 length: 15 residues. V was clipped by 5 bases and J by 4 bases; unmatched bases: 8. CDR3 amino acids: CASSRTGGSYNEQFF. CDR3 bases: TGTGCCAGCAGTCGGACAGGCGGCTCTTACAATGAGCAGTTCTTC.

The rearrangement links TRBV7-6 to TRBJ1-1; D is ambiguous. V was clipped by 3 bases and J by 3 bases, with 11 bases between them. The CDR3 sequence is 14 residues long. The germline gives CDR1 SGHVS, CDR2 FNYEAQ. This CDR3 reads CASSLSPGDTEAFF. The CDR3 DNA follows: TGTGCCAGCAGCTTGAGCCCCGGGGACACTGAAGCTTTCTTT.

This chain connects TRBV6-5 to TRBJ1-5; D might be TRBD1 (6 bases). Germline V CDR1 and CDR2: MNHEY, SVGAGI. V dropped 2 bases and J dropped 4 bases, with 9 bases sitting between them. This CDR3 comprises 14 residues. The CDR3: CASSYAGANQPQHF. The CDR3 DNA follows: TGTGCCAGCAGTTACGCAGGGGCGAATCAGCCCCAGCATTTT.

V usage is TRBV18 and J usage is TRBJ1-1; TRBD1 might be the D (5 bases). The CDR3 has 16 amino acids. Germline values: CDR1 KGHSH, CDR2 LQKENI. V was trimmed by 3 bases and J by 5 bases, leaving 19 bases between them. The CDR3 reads CASSPRGVDSRTEAFF. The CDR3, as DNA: TGTGCCAGCTCACCCCGGGGGGTCGATTCTCGGACTGAAGCTTTCTTT.